The clone carrying this TCR beta chain was observed a single time. The antigen is undetermined. These data belong to a study of cytomegalovirus exposure and HLA in healthy donors. The germline gives CDR1 MGHRA, CDR2 YSYEKL. The CDR3 has 15 residues. Losses at the gene ends were 2 bases for V and 6 bases for J; bases not matched to a gene: 6. Study-level results: According to a later analysis, TCR clusters from the first cohort tended to co-occur in the 120 or so validation repertoires. In vitro testing confirmed a few CMV-associated chains as specific for CMV antigens. The listing of roughly 160 TCR beta chains classed them as cytomegalovirus-associated.

Clones were sequenced by immunoSEQ multiplex PCR, and TCRdb holds only the in-frame ones, with some missing. The sample has some 200,000 clones, about 86% seen once. This TCR derives from a young woman in good health and CMV-seropositive. Material for sequencing was PBMCs. The chain links TRBV4-1 to TRBJ2-2; TRBD2 matches at 7 bases. The CDR3 sequence: CASSQLRGSSGELFF. The CDR3 bases are TGCGCCAGCAGCCAATTGCGGGGGTCATCCGGGGAGCTGTTTTTT.